Shown below are 24 T cell receptor beta chains from a single sample sequenced in a study of CD8 T cells in ankylosing spondylitis. Each CDR3 protein is one row after TCRdb ran MiXCR on the 5' RACE reads. The data show about 27,000 distinct CDR3 sequences, approximately 8% seen once. The specimen was blood. The source of these receptors is a male donor with ankylosing spondylitis or in good health (not recorded which).

This clonotype was picked up many times. In DNA form, the CDR3 reads TGCAGCGTTGTTCGGGTATCGGACACTGAAGCTTTCTTT. This gives the protein CSVVRVSDTEAFF. The V and J genes are TRBV29-1 and TRBJ1-1; D call uncertain. Trimming shortened V by 4 bases and J by 3 bases, and 12 bases separated the two germline ends. CDR3 length equals 13 residues. Germline V lookup: CDR1 SQVTM, CDR2 ANQGSEA.

This clonotype was counted many times. The V gene is TRBV24-1, the J gene TRBJ2-1; D uncertain. CDR1 is KGHDR, CDR2 SFDVKD, per germline. V lost 7 bases, J lost 1 base, and 4 bases lay in between. CDR3 length equals 12 residues. CDR3 sequence: CATRSSYNEQFF. CDR3 DNA sequence: TGTGCCACCAGGTCTTCCTACAATGAGCAGTTCTTC.

The table lists this clonotype with many counts. The gene calls are TRBV29-1 and TRBJ2-3; 13 bases map to TRBD2. After removal of 5 bases from V and 2 bases from J, the junction contained 4 bases not matched to a gene. The CDR3 sequence is 15 residues long. The V gene's germline CDR1 is SQVTM and CDR2 ANQGSEA. CDR3 amino acids: CSVSGLAGPTDTQYF. CDR3 nucleotides: TGCAGCGTTTCGGGACTAGCGGGGCCCACAGATACGCAGTATTTT.

The chain couples TRBV7-3 to TRBJ2-1; D uncertain. V lost 3 bases and J lost 2, with 11 bases in between. Germline lookup yields CDR1 SGHTA and CDR2 FQGTGA. The CDR3 spans 15 residues. CDR3 sequence reads: CASSLTTDAYNEQFF. The CDR3 DNA follows: TGTGCCAGCAGCTTGACGACGGACGCCTACAATGAGCAGTTCTTC.

In this sample, this clonotype turned up many times. The chain uses TRBV5-1 and TRBJ2-7; possible D gene TRBD1, 6 bases. The CDR3 consists of 16 residues. Looked up from germline, CDR1 is SGHRS and CDR2 is YFSETQ. Trimming pared 0 bases from V and 2 bases from J, leaving 15 bases between. CDR3: CASSLVARTAPYEQYF. CDR3 sequence (DNA): TGCGCCAGCAGCTTGGTCGCCCGGACAGCGCCCTACGAGCAGTACTTC.

The chain couples TRBV4-3 to TRBJ2-3; D is unclear. The CDR3 contains 13 residues. Germline loops: CDR1 LGHNA, CDR2 YSLEER. Trimming removed 1 base from V and 2 bases from J, with 4 bases in between. The DNA for the CDR3 is TGCGCCAGCAGCCAAGTTACCACAGATACGCAGTATTTT. Translated: CASSQVTTDTQYF.

There are a few counts of this clonotype. The chain links TRBV12-3 or TRBV12-4 to TRBJ1-4; tentative D call: TRBD1 (5 bases). Trimming took 6 bases from V and 7 from J, leaving 12 bases between them. This CDR3 spans 13 amino acids. The CDR3 loop is CASRRLQGEKLFF. CDR3 DNA: TGTGCCAGCAGACGCCTCCAGGGTGAAAAACTGTTTTTT.

This clonotype was counted many times. J is TRBJ2-1 and V is TRBV28; 9 nucleotides line up with TRBD2. The CDR3 sequence is 15 residues long. J was trimmed by 9 bases and V by 1 base; bases with no gene match: 7. CDR1 and CDR2 (germline): MDHEN, SYDVKM. DNA of the CDR3: TGTGCCAGCAGTTTATCGGCGGGAGGGCCAGTTGAGCAGTTCTTC. Protein: CASSLSAGGPVEQFF.

V usage is TRBV7-9 and J usage is TRBJ1-1; D unresolved. The CDR3 consists of 15 residues. The V and J ends lost 5 bases and 5 bases respectively, with 18 bases between them. Germline assignment: CDR1 SEHNR and CDR2 FQNEAQ (reference sequence). The CDR3 DNA sequence: TGTGCCAGCAGCGCAGTCAGAGGGTCCAAGACTGAAGCTTTCTTT. It translates to CASSAVRGSKTEAFF.

This clonotype was found a few times. The gene calls are TRBV3-1 and TRBJ2-7; D is uncertain. Germline V lookup: CDR1 LGHDT, CDR2 YNNKEL (reference sequence). There are 11 residues in the CDR3. The V gene lost 3 bases and the J gene lost 4 bases, with 4 bases spanning the gap. The CDR3 here is CASSQAYEQYF. DNA for the CDR3: TGTGCCAGCAGCCAGGCGTACGAGCAGTACTTC.

In this sample, this clonotype turned up a few times. The V gene is TRBV20-1, the J gene TRBJ1-1; D may be TRBD1 (5 bases). Germline V gene sequence: CDR1 DFQATT, CDR2 SNEGSKA (reference sequence). The CDR3 spans 15 residues. The V end lost 1 base, the J end lost 1 base, and 13 bases lay between the germline ends. The CDR3 DNA follows: TGCAGTGCTAGAGCTGGGATGGGGGGGAACACTGAAGCTTTCTTT. Translated: CSARAGMGGNTEAFF.

The rearrangement uses TRBV21-1 and TRBJ2-3; the D call of TRBD1 is as the table states it, not checked on the DNA. TRBV21-1 is a listed pseudogene. This CDR3 has 14 residues. CDR3 sequence: CASRDCRTRDTQYF. The CDR3 DNA sequence: TGTGCCAGCAGGGACTGTCGGACCAGAGATACGCAGTATTTT.

The chain couples TRBV29-1 to TRBJ2-3; D perhaps matches TRBD2 (6 bases). Trimming took off 0 bases at V and 5 bases at J, with 9 bases between the two ends. The V gene's germline CDR1 is SQVTM and CDR2 ANQGSEA. CDR3 length: 13 residues. The CDR3 loop reads CSVEDLGGDTQYF. CDR3 DNA: TGCAGCGTTGAAGATCTGGGAGGAGATACGCAGTATTTT.

This clonotype was seen many times. The chain recombines TRBV3-1 with TRBJ2-7, with 12 bases lining up with TRBD2. Germline CDR1 and CDR2: LGHDT and YNNKEL (reference sequence). After removal of 5 bases from V and 2 bases from J, the junction contained 1 base not matched to a gene. This CDR3 contains 14 residues. The CDR3 reads CASSRTSGTYEQYF. The CDR3 DNA reads TGTGCCAGCAGCAGGACTAGCGGGACCTACGAGCAGTACTTC.

The J gene is TRBJ2-2, the V gene TRBV24-1, with D unclear. The germline gives CDR1 KGHDR, CDR2 SFDVKD. The CDR3 totals 14 residues. V shed 5 bases and J shed 6 bases, with 12 bases lying between them. This CDR3 reads CATSVSRKAGELFF. Written as DNA, the CDR3 is TGTGCCACCAGTGTTAGTCGGAAAGCCGGGGAGCTGTTTTTT.

V gene TRBV6-2 or TRBV6-3 combines with J gene TRBJ1-2; D is ambiguous. Germline CDR1 and CDR2: MNHEY and SVGEGT. Trimming shortened V by 5 bases and J by 0 bases, and 28 bases separated the two germline ends. The CDR3 sequence is 20 residues long. The CDR3 DNA follows: TGTGCCAGCAGTCCTTGGATGGCAATTGATCCGGTAGCGTCTAACTATGGCTACACCTTC. The encoded protein is CASSPWMAIDPVASNYGYTF.

In its sample, this clonotype was seen many times. CDR3 sequence (DNA): TGTGCCAGCGGGACAGAGCAGTACTTC. Translating it yields CASGTEQYF. V is TRBV6-1 and J is TRBJ2-7, with D maybe TRBD1 (6 bases). Trimming took off 8 bases at V and 7 bases at J, with 6 bases between the two ends. CDR3 length: 9 residues. From germline, CDR1 is MNHNS and CDR2 SASEGT.

V and J are TRBV3-1 and TRBJ2-1; D might be TRBD2 (5 bases). From germline, CDR1 is LGHDT and CDR2 YNNKEL (reference sequence). The CDR3 is made up of 12 amino acids. V lost 3 bases and J lost 7, with 7 bases in between. CDR3 residues: CASSHRRNEQFF. CDR3 nucleotides: TGTGCCAGCAGCCACCGGAGGAATGAGCAGTTCTTC.

The rearrangement links TRBV29-1 to TRBJ1-5; D gene ambiguous. The CDR3 runs to 13 residues. Per the germline V gene, CDR1 is SQVTM and CDR2 is ANQGSEA. V lost 0 bases to trimming and J lost 13 bases, with 16 bases between them. CDR3 amino acids: CSVEDLTAGVQHF. In nucleotides, the CDR3 is TGCAGCGTTGAAGATCTCACCGCGGGCGTTCAGCATTTT.

In this sample, this clonotype turned up a few times. The chain carries TRBV5-8 and TRBJ2-6; no clear D. This CDR3 has 13 residues. Deletions cut 2 bases from V and 2 bases from J, with 2 bases between. CDR1 is SGHTS and CDR2 is YDEGEE in the germline V gene. The chain's CDR3 is CASSLTGANVLTF. The CDR3 DNA sequence: TGTGCCAGCAGCTTAACTGGGGCCAACGTCCTGACTTTC.

V and J are TRBV7-2 and TRBJ2-3; D ambiguous. The V end lost 4 bases, the J end lost 0 bases, and 14 bases lay between the germline ends. The germline CDR1 and CDR2 sequences are SGHTA and FQGNSA. The CDR3 runs to 16 residues. CDR3 in DNA: TGTGCCAGCAGCTCTTTGATCCATTCTAGCACAGATACGCAGTATTTT. Translating it yields CASSSLIHSSTDTQYF.

This clonotype was seen many times. V usage is TRBV5-1 and J usage is TRBJ2-4; 9 bases fit TRBD1. J was trimmed by 5 bases and V by 4 bases; bases with no gene match: 4. The length of the CDR3 is 14 residues. CDR1 is SGHRS, CDR2 YFSETQ, per germline. DNA of the CDR3: TGCGCCAGCAGCCCTACAGGGGGCCAAAACATTCAGTACTTC. It yields the protein CASSPTGGQNIQYF.

The chain employs TRBV20-1 and TRBJ2-3; 7 bases fit TRBD2. The germline V gene has CDR1 DFQATT and CDR2 SNEGSKA (reference sequence). The length of the CDR3 is 15 residues. The ends lost 3 bases at V and 2 bases at J; junction bases unmatched: 8. DNA of the CDR3: TGCAGTGCTAGCGTCGGCGGGGGATACACAGATACGCAGTATTTT. Translation: CSASVGGGYTDTQYF.

The sample holds a few counts of this clonotype. The rearrangement uses TRBV12-3 or TRBV12-4 and TRBJ1-2; D is unresolved. V was shortened by 2 bases and J by 8 bases, with 9 bases between the two germline ends. The CDR3 contains 12 residues. As DNA, the CDR3 is TGTGCCAGCAGTTTAAATGTTGGCGGCTACACCTTC. Amino acid sequence: CASSLNVGGYTF.